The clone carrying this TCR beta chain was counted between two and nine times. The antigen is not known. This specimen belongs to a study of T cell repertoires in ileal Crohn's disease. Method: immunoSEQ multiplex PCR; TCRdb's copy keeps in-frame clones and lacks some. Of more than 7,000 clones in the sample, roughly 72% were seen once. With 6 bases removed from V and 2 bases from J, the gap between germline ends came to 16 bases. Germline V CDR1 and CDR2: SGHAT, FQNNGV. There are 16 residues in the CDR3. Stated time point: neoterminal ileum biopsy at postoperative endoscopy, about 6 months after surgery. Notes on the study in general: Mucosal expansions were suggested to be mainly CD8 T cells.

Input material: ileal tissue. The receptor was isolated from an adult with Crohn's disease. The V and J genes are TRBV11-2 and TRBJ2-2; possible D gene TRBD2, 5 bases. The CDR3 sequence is CASRPYGVFNTGELFF. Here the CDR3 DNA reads TGTGCCAGCAGACCATACGGGGTTTTTAACACCGGGGAGCTGTTTTTT.